This T cell receptor beta chain originates from a study of early T cells in non-severe SARS-CoV-2 infection. At the level of the study: The sequenced material was bulk RNA from unsorted whole blood, and its chains were unpaired.

Germline CDR1 reads SGDLS; CDR2 reads YYNGEE. V was cut by 0 bases and J by 4 bases, with 14 bases left in between. This CDR3 spans 16 amino acids. The library protocol tagged individual cDNA molecules with unique molecular identifiers. TCRdb passed the 5' RACE reads through MiXCR, listing each CDR3 protein once. The table lists tens of thousands of distinct CDR3 sequences, around 10% of them singletons. This clonotype was counted a few times. Its antigen is unknown. Study conclusions and caveats: VDJdb matching favored anti-spike CD8 responses, missing private and CD4 specificities.

This receptor was taken from an adult who was a healthcare worker with PCR-confirmed SARS-CoV-2 infection or an uninfected control (not recorded which). This chain links TRBV9 with TRBJ2-1; tentatively, D is TRBD1 or TRBD2 (5 bases each). The source material was whole blood, sampled at baseline. This chain's CDR3 is CASSVALSGHYNEQFF. The CDR3 DNA reads TGTGCCAGCAGCGTAGCTTTGAGCGGACATTACAATGAGCAGTTCTTC.